This T cell receptor beta chain was captured by sequencing in a study of blood T cell repertoires in COVID-19 (dated by TCRdb to 2018 to 2021). For context, the study as a whole: Samples from collaborators originated in the United States, Italy and Spain and spanned both the acute and convalescent phases of COVID-19. The prospective study material was composed of cDNA or gDNA derived from T cells, B-cell-depleted T cells, or PBMCs. Subjects who had been exposed to COVID-19, were actively infected with it, or had recovered from it provided the deeply sampled blood TCRbeta repertoires that made up the dataset. The repertoires were released in a freely available public database intended as a resource for research on the immune response to SARS-CoV-2. Samples were obtained from the ongoing ImmuneRACE study (first 160 participants) and from approximately 1,200 subjects provided by 6 global collaborators. Nearly every sample came with metadata listing a de-identified subject ID, COVID-19 status, age in years and sex. Where available, HLA class I and class II types were obtained from metadata supplied by the sample provider rather than from assay-based typing.

Inclusive of the bounding cysteine and phenylalanine, the CDR3 is 13 residues long. Kept here is only the CDR3 DNA, which spans 39 bases and is read in frame from base 1. Relative to germline, V is 5 bases shorter and J is 5 bases shorter, with 11 bases between their ends. The CDR1 and CDR2 encoded by the germline V gene (reference sequence) are LNHDA and SQIVND. As regards this clone: The clone's antigen remains unknown. Base qualities are not at hand, and no much larger clone is one base apart.

TCRbeta CDR3 regions were amplified from genomic DNA using the immunoSEQ Assay, a bias-controlled multiplex PCR. The original pipeline was this. The number of nucleated cells in each sample was estimated from the amplification of reference gene primers within the assay. To quantify the absolute abundance of each unique TCRbeta CDR3 rearrangement, sequence reads were collapsed and filtered. Productive Simpson clonality was computed per sample as the square root of Simpson's diversity index over productive rearrangements. Not all clones reach the TCRdb copy of this immuneACCESS table, which keeps in-frame sequences only. Checked studies attribute under half of the gap to unresolved V genes and leave the rest unexplained. V, J and clone size reflect that table, while D and trimming were determined from the DNA. The sample includes roughly 300,000 clones, with around 86% observed a single time. The ten largest account for around 4.2% of the sample.

Enrolling through a virtual design, the prospective study's participants ranged in age from about 18 to 100 years and lived across about two dozen United States geographic areas. Cohort assignment in the prospective study relied on participant-reported clinical history from a screening survey and a study questionnaire. In the prospective study, whole blood, serum and a nasopharyngeal or oropharyngeal swab were collected from each participant by mobile phlebotomists. Participants in the prospective study had the option to provide additional blood draws and questionnaires over a roughly 2-month period. Prospective study blood samples were shipped either frozen or at room temperature before DNA extraction. What the authors observed across the whole study: How much clinical and demographic metadata was included differed by source and by participant, and the metadata was provided uncurated.

This chain joins TRBV19 to TRBJ2-3, and the D gene may be TRBD2, 5 bases matching. The sequence derives from a woman aged 35 to 49 with acute COVID-19. Material for sequencing was PBMCs or T cells enriched from blood (not recorded which). The DNA sequence is given as TGTGCCAGTAGTCTCGAGGGTCTAGATACGCAGTATTTT. The resulting protein is CASSLEGLDTQYF. Extended through the reference TRBV19 and TRBJ2-3 proteins, this CDR3 yields the full variable domain: DGGITQSPKYLFRKEGQNVTLSCEQNLNHDAMYWYRQDPGQGLRLIYYSQIVNDFQKGDIAEGYSVSREKKESFPLTVTSAQKNPTAFYLCASSLEGLDTQYFGPGTRLTVL.